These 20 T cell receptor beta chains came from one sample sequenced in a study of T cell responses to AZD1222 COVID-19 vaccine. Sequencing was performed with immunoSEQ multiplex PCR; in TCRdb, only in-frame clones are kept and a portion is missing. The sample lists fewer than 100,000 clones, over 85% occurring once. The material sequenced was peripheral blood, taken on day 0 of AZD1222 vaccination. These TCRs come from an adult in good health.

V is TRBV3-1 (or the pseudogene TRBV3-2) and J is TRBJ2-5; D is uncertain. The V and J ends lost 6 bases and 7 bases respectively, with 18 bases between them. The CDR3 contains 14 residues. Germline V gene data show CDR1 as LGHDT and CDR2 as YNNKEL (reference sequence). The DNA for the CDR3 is TGTGCCAGCAGTCAGATTTTCACCGAAGGGACCCAGTACTTC. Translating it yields CASSQIFTEGTQYF.

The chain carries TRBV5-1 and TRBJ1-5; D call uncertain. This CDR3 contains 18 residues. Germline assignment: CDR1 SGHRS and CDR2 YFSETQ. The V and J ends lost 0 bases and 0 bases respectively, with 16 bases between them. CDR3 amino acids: CASSLGSSLSDSNQPQHF. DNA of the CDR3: TGCGCCAGCAGCTTGGGATCCAGTCTGAGTGATAGCAATCAGCCCCAGCATTTT.

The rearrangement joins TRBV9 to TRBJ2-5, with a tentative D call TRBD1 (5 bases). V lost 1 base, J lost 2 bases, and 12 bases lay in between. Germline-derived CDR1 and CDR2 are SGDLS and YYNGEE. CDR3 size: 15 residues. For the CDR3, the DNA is TGTGCCAGCAGCGTACTTCCAGGGCGGCAAGAGACCCAGTACTTC. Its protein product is CASSVLPGRQETQYF.

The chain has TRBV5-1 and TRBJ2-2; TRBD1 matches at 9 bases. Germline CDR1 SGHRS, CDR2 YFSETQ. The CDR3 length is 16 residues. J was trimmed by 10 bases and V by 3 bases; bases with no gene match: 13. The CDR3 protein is CASSYDTLTGGEELFF. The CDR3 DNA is TGCGCCAGCAGCTATGACACCCTGACAGGGGGGGAGGAGCTGTTTTTT.

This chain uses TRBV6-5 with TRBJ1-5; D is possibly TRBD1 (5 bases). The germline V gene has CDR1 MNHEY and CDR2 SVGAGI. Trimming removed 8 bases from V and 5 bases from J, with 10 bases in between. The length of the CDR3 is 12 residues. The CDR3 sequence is CASGGTYQPQHF. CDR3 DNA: TGTGCCAGCGGAGGGACCTATCAGCCCCAGCATTTT.

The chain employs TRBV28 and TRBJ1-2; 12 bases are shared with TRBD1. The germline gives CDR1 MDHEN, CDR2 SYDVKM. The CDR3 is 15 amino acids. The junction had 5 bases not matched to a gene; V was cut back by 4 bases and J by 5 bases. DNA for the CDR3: TGTGCCAGCAGTTCAGGGGGACAGGGGGCTTATGGCTACACCTTC. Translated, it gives CASSSGGQGAYGYTF.

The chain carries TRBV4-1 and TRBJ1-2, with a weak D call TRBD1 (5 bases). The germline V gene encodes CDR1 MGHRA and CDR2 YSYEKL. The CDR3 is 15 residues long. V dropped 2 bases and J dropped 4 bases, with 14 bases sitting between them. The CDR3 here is CASSQISDSGYGYTF. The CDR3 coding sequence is TGCGCCAGCAGCCAAATATCTGACAGTGGCTATGGCTACACCTTC.

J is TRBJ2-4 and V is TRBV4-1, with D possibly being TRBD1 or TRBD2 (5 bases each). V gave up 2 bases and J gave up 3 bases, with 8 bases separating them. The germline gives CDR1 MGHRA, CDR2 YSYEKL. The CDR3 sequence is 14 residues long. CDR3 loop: CASSQPGGKNIQYF. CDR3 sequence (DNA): TGCGCCAGCAGCCAACCTGGGGGCAAAAACATTCAGTACTTC.

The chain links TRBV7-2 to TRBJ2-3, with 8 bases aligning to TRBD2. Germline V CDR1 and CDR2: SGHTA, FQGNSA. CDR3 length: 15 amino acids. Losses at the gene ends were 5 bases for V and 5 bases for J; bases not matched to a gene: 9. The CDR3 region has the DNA TGTGCCAGCAGCCACATAGCGGGATCGGGAGATACGCAGTATTTT. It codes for CASSHIAGSGDTQYF.

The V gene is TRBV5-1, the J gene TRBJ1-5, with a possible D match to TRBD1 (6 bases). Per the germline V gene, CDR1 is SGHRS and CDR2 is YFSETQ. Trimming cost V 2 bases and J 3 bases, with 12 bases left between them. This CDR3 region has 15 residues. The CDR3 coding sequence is TGCGCCAGCAGCTTAGACGGACAGACCAATCAGCCCCAGCATTTT. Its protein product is CASSLDGQTNQPQHF.

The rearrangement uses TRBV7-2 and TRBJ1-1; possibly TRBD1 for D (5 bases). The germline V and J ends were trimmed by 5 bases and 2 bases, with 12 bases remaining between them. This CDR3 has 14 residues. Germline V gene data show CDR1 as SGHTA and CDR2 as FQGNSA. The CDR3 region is CASSLRQPNTEAFF. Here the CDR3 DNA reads TGTGCCAGCAGCCTGCGACAGCCAAACACTGAAGCTTTCTTT.

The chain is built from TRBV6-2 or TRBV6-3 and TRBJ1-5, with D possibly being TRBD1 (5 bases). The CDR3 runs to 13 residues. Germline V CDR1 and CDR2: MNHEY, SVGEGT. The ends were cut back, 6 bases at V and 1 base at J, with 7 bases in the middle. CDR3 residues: CASSRESNQPQHF. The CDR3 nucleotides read TGTGCCAGCAGCAGGGAAAGCAATCAGCCCCAGCATTTT.

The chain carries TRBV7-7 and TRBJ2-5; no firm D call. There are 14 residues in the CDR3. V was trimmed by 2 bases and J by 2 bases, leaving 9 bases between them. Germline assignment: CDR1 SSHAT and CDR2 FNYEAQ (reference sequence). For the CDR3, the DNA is TGTGCCAGCAGCTTACACGGGTTTCAAGAGACCCAGTACTTC. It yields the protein CASSLHGFQETQYF.

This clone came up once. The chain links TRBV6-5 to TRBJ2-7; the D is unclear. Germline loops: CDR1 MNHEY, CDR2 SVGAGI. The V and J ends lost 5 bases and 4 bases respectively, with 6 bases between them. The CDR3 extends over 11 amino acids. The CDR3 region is CASSTEYEQYF. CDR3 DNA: TGTGCCAGCAGTACGGAGTACGAGCAGTACTTC.

CDR3 sequence reads: CSVVEGPYNQPQHF. CDR3 sequence (DNA): TGCAGCGTTGTCGAAGGGCCCTACAATCAGCCCCAGCATTTT. V usage is TRBV29-1 and J usage is TRBJ1-5, with no clear D. CDR1 is SQVTM and CDR2 is ANQGSEA in the germline V gene. V was trimmed by 4 bases and J by 3 bases, leaving 13 bases between them. This CDR3 comprises 14 residues.

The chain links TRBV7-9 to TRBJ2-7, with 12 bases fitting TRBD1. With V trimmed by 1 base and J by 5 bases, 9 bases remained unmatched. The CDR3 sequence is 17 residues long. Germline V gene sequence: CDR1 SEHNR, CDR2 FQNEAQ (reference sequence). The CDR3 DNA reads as TGTGCCAGCAGCTTAGGTTTCCAGGGACAGGGGGCGGACGAGCAGTACTTC. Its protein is CASSLGFQGQGADEQYF.

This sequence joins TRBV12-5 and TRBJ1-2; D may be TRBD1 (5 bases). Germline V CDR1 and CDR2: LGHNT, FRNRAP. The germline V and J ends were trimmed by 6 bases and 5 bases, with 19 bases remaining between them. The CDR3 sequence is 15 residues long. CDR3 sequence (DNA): TGTGCTAGTGGCTCAAATAGAGGGGTGGGGTATGGCTACACCTTC. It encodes CASGSNRGVGYGYTF.

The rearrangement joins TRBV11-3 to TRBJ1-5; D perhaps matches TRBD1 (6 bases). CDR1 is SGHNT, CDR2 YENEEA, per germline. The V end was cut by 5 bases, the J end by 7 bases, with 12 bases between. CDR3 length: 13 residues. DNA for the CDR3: TGTGCCAGCAGCCCTCCGGGGGCACAGCCCCAGCATTTT. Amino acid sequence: CASSPPGAQPQHF. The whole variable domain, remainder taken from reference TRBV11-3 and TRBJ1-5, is EAGVVQSPRYKIIEKKQPVAFWCNPISGHNTLYWYLQNLGQGPELLIRYENEEAVDDSQLPKDRFSAERLKGVDSTLKIQPAELGDSAVYLCASSPPGAQPQHFGDGTRLSIL.

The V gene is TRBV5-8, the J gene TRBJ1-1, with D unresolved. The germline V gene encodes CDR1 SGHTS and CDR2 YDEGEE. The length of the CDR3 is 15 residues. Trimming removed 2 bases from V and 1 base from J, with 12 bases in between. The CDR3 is CASSFVGPQNTEAFF. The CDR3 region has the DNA TGTGCCAGCAGCTTCGTTGGACCGCAGAACACTGAAGCTTTCTTT.

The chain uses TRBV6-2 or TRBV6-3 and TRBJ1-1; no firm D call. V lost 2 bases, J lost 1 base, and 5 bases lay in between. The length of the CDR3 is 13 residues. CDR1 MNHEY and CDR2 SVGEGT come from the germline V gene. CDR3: CASSYQSNTEAFF. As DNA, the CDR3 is TGTGCCAGCAGTTACCAATCGAACACTGAAGCTTTCTTT.